Listed here is a single T cell receptor beta chain. The data were taken from a study of CD4 and CD8 cells across lung adenocarcinoma regions. MiXCR, applied by TCRdb to the PCR reads, yields one record per CDR3 protein. This table holds about 11,000 distinct CDR3 sequences, about 50% found once. The patients had localized lung adenocarcinoma, a non-small cell subtype. This CDR3 comprises 15 residues. V was pared by 6 bases and J by 0 bases, with 12 bases between. CDR1 is MNHNS, CDR2 SASEGT, per germline. V is TRBV6-1 and J is TRBJ2-1; D may correspond to TRBD1 or TRBD2 (5 bases each). This receptor was taken from a female donor with lung adenocarcinoma. The CD4 and CD8 labels of this study may be unreliable. Sequencing used CD8+ T cells from the center of a lung tumor. The CDR3, as DNA: TGTGCCAGCAGACGGGACCGGAGCTCCTACAATGAGCAGTTCTTC. Protein: CASRRDRSSYNEQFF.